This TCR beta chain was identified in a study of cytomegalovirus exposure and HLA in healthy donors listed by TCRdb under 2017. Regarding the complete study: In an earlier analysis of roughly 500 of the donors, 250 to 350 Gb of sequence data and 100 million or so unique TCR beta sequences from about 179 million T cells were reported. Donor age, sex, ethnicity and CMV serostatus were collected together with the repertoire data. Genome-wide SNP genotypes for about 60% of the 666 donors were used in a later genetic analysis, which treated that subset as a discovery cohort. High-throughput TCR immunosequencing, statistical association of individual TCRs with disease status, and machine learning were combined to predict cytomegalovirus infection status. Several DR-DQ haplotypes were handled as single units for association and clustering because linkage in the cohort was strong. In a later analysis, previously published TCR beta repertoires from several hundred donors were re-analyzed and high-resolution HLA genotyping was added so that TCR occurrence patterns could be studied. All discovery cohort repertoires had been generated using a single sequencing platform. An early release covering over 500 HLA-typed donors comprised 250 to 350 gigabases of sequencing data and around 86 million unique TCR sequences. The study profiled the T cell repertoires of around 700 subjects by immunosequencing and related them to cytomegalovirus serostatus. A separate validation cohort of 90 to 150 different subjects was used in addition to the roughly 720-subject first cohort. The later analysis used no new phenotypic data to find candidate immune exposures, relying instead on TCR beta sequences and their occurrence across donors. HLA typing covered class I and class II loci at four-digit resolution. Of the approximately 400 genotyped donors, 81% fell in the genetic ancestry cluster associated with self-reported Caucasian donors. Among over 350 genotyped donors of the cohort, an average of around 240,000 unique TCR beta nucleotide sequences were sequenced per donor, around 20% of them non-productive. In an earlier analysis of over 550 of the donors, high-throughput TCR beta sequencing was used to judge whether each TCR beta V gene segment behaved as functional or pseudogenic. The number of donors typed differed by locus, with about 620-630 for A, B, C, DRB1 and DQB1, around 520 for DQA1, over 600 for DPA1, and some 470 for DPB1. The study aimed to test whether signatures of past pathogen exposure could be identified by cataloging public T cell receptors.

Library prep was done by the immunoSEQ multiplex PCR assay. A mixture of 60 forward primers for TCR Vbeta segments and 13 reverse primers for TCR Jbeta segments was used in the multiplex PCR. The CDR3 region of rearranged TCR beta genes was amplified from genomic DNA by a multiplex PCR assay. The Illumina HiSeq System was used to sequence the amplified TCR beta libraries as 87-base-pair reads. The published analysis was carried out like this. Across the roughly 700 repertoires, a later analysis counted roughly 77 million unique TCR beta chains, 9.5 million to 12 million of which were shared by at least two donors. Raw reads were error-corrected and collapsed into unique sequences by a nearest-neighbor algorithm in which closely related sequences were merged to remove PCR and sequencing errors. CDR3 sequences were aligned to IMGT reference sequences to assign V, D and J gene segments. For a sequence to be retained, a match of at least six nucleotides to both a V gene segment and a J gene segment was required. A rearrangement was called productive if the CDR3 had no stop codons and remained in frame with V and J, and every other rearrangement was called non-productive. Following IMGT convention, CDR3 was defined as the stretch from the second conserved V-encoded cysteine to the conserved J-encoded phenylalanine. In an earlier analysis of just under 600 of the donors, sequences lacking an unambiguous match to a single V gene segment were excluded. An earlier analysis of a few hundred of the donors classified V segments as functional when productive rearrangements were above 56.7% and as segregating when the standard deviation between donors was above 5%. To diagnose cytomegalovirus status from the catalog of TCR beta chain sequences, a statistical classification framework was built. In a later analysis, TCR nucleotide sequences were compared against IMGT/GENE-DB human TR gene sequences so that V and J genes could be assigned. A later analysis assigned CDR3 sequences and most-parsimonious VDJ recombination scenarios with the TCRdist pipeline. A later analysis defined each TCR beta chain by its CDR3 amino acid sequence plus V-gene family, and excluded reads lacking a unique V-gene family. As a way to deal with suspected cross-contamination and a sequencing artifact, a later analysis dropped nearly 600 nucleotide sequences that were highly shared and had low generation probability. For each public chain, a later analysis derived a clonal expansion index from normalized ranks of inferred template counts within each repertoire. In a later analysis, generation probabilities were computed with a VDJ recombination model fitted to out-of-frame rearrangements, and the resulting probabilities were checked against IGoR. In a later analysis, TCR-TCR, TCR-HLA and TCR-CMV co-occurrence was scored with hypergeometric tests, and a repertoire-size bias correction was applied to TCR pairs. False discovery rates were estimated in a later analysis by permuting HLA or CMV assignments 20 times. In a later analysis, co-occurring TCRs were grouped using DBSCAN, and TCRdist sequence similarity was added for clustering within HLA-allele-positive subsets. Repertoires with fewer than 30,000 or more than 120,000 public chains, plus five repertoires with anomalous nucleotide sharing, were excluded from co-occurrence clustering. Imported from immuneACCESS, the table was reduced by TCRdb to in-frame sequences with V and J called. These copies leave out some clones; in studies compared against another copy, an unresolved V gene accounts for under half, and the cause of the remainder is not known. V, J and clone size reflect that table, while D and trimming were determined from the DNA. This sample lists about 130,000 clones; over 70% were detected once. More than 1% of the sample is in the top ten clones.

Sequences SGDLS (CDR1) and YYNGEE (CDR2) are obtained from the germline V gene. Trimmed from V: 3 bases; trimmed from J: 4 bases; junction bases lacking a gene match: 6. The CDR3 has 14 amino acids, counting the end cysteine and phenylalanine. The DNA shown is the 42-base CDR3, in frame from base 1. The study at large found these results: In a later analysis, several top co-occurrence clusters were reported to appear linked to parvovirus B19, influenza, CMV and Epstein-Barr virus. In both the original and validation cohorts, the classifier was reported to diagnose cytomegalovirus status with high specificity and sensitivity. In an earlier analysis of fewer than 750 of the donors, most TCR beta V segments were observed in productive rearrangements about 87% or about 30% of the time, broadly matching IMGT annotations. A further reported finding was that TCR beta sequences accurately predicted the HLA-A and HLA-B alleles for most subjects in the first cohort. V-gene and J-gene trimming of TCR beta chains was associated with a missense DCLRE1C variant in a later genetic analysis, and the association was replicated in an independent cohort. Only TCR beta chains were sequenced in this cohort, and the absence of alpha or paired-chain data limited detectable features. CMV serostatus was the only immune exposure information available for the cohort. In a later analysis, about 17,000 TCR beta sequences were associated with specific HLA alleles at a false discovery rate of 0.05. HLA typing was unavailable for some donors at each locus, so association tests used only the typed subset. Strong co-occurrence of HLA alleles, especially DR and DQ, made assigning TCR associations to individual alleles difficult. Some IMGT-functional V segments, including TRBV6-2 and TRBV6-3, could not be told apart with the 87-base-pair reads, so those segments were excluded. Linkage disequilibrium might explain the correlated functional status among segregating V segments, but an unknown experimental factor could not be excluded. It was suggested by the authors that the approach could potentially be generalized to other disease states and immunological phenotypes. A cluster of highly shared sequence variants was judged likely to represent a technical artifact of the sequencing pipeline. A later genetic analysis reported fewer N-insertions in productive TCRs among donors in an Asian-associated ancestry cluster than the roughly 700-donor mean. Presence/absence analyses assumed roughly uniform sequencing depth across donors, an assumption that may not hold. In a later analysis, HLA-associated TCR beta chains were found to be more clonally expanded and to have lower generation probabilities than equally common non-associated chains. The earlier analysis of 587 of the donors excluded over 15 rarely observed V segments, including chromosome 9 orphons, because counts were too low. According to a later analysis, most CMV-associated TCR beta chains appeared to be HLA-restricted, and the HLA associations seemed to be driven largely by CMV exposure. In a later analysis, TCR association rates were found to vary across HLA loci, with the most associated TCRs seen for DRB1 alleles and the fewest for HLA-C alleles. A few of the identified cytomegalovirus-associated TCR beta chains were confirmed in vitro to be specific for cytomegalovirus antigens. Across donors, most TCR sequences were observed very rarely, whereas some public TCRs were present in many individuals. The study listed 164 TCR beta chains as associated with cytomegalovirus.

A single count supports this clone. Its antigen remains undetermined. Per-base qualities were not stored, and no clone one base away is much larger. The cohort was made up of approximately 670 healthy bone marrow donors. At the time of sampling, every cohort member was nominally healthy, though immune exposures that went unrecorded were likely present. The donor tested CMV seronegative and was one of the 352 seronegative cohort members. A peripheral blood sample was collected from each donor, and TCR beta sequencing was performed on peripheral blood mononuclear cells. Genomic DNA extraction from the blood cell samples was performed with the Qiagen DNeasy Blood Extraction Kit.

The source is a female donor in good health and CMV-seronegative. The V and J genes are TRBV9 and TRBJ1-2; TRBD1 aligns with 7 central bases. The sample consisted of PBMCs. The CDR3 sequence is CASSEQGHSYGYTF. The DNA reads TGTGCCAGCAGCGAACAGGGGCATAGCTATGGCTACACCTTC.